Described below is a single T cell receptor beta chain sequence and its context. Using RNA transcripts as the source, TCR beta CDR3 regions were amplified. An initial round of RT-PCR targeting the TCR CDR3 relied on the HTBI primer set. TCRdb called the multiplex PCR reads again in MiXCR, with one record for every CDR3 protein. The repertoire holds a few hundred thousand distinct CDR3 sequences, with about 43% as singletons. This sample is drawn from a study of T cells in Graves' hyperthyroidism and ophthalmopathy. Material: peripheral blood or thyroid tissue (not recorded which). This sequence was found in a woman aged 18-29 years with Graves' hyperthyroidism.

The CDR3 spells CASSEAMGAAWPQHF. The CDR3 DNA follows: TGTGCCAGCAGTGAAGCTATGGGCGCCGCCTGGCCCCAGCATTTT. The J gene is TRBJ1-5, the V gene TRBV2; D gene ambiguous. The V and J ends lost 0 bases and 9 bases respectively, with 15 bases between them. The germline V gene has CDR1 SNHLY and CDR2 FYNNEI. CDR3 length equals 15 residues.